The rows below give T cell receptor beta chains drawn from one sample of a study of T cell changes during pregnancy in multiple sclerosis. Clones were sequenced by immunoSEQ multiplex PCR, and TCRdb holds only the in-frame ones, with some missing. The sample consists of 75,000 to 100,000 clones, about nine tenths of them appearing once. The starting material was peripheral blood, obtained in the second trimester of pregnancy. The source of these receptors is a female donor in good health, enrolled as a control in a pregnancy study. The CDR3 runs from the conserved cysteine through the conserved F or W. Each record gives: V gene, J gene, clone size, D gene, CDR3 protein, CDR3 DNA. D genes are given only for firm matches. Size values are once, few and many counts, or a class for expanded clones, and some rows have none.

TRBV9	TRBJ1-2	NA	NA	CASSVRDYGYTF	TGTGCCAGCAGCGTACGGGACTATGGCTACACCTTC
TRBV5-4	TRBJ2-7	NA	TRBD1	CASSFPRQGKNYEQYF	TGTGCCAGCAGCTTTCCGAGACAGGGAAAGAACTACGAGCAGTACTTC
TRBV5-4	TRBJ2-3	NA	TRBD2	CASSARLAGVGTDTQYF	TGTGCCAGCAGCGCGAGGCTAGCGGGAGTCGGCACAGATACGCAGTATTTT
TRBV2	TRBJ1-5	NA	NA	CATHEGAISNQPQHF	TGTGCCACCCACGAGGGAGCTATTAGCAATCAGCCCCAGCATTTT
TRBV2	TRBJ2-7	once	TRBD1	CASRAGTGGSEQYF	TGTGCCAGCAGGGCCGGGACAGGGGGAAGCGAGCAGTACTTC
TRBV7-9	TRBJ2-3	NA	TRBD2	CASSPPWSQGGSTDTQYF	TGTGCCAGCAGCCCCCCATGGAGTCAGGGAGGGAGTACAGATACGCAGTATTTT
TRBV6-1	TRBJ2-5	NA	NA	CASSEVAQETQYF	TGTGCCAGCAGTGAAGTGGCTCAAGAGACCCAGTACTTC
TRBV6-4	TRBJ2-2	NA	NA	CASSPMTSRESGELFF	TGTGCCAGCAGCCCCATGACTAGTCGGGAATCCGGGGAGCTGTTTTTT
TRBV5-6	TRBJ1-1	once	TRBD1	CASSLLGTDRVGTEAFF	TGTGCCAGCAGCCTGTTGGGAACGGACAGGGTAGGCACTGAAGCTTTCTTT
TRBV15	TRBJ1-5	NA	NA	CATSRDDQYTQHF	TGTGCCACCAGCAGAGATGATCAGTATACCCAGCATTTT
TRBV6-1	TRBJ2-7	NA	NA	CASSDPGHKHEQYF	TGTGCCAGCAGTGACCCCGGACACAAACACGAGCAGTACTTC
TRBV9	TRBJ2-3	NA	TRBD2	CASSAPSGGLFRGAQYF	TGTGCCAGCAGCGCCCCCAGCGGGGGGCTCTTTAGGGGTGCGCAGTATTTT
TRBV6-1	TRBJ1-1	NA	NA	CASTPPPTEAFF	TGTGCCAGCACCCCTCCCCCCACTGAAGCTTTCTTT
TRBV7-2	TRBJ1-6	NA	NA	CASSLGGPVIRSLHF	TGTGCCAGCAGCTTAGGGGGGCCAGTAATACGTAGCCTCCACTTT
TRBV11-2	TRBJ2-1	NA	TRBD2	CASSFFRGGFSEQFF	TGTGCCAGCAGCTTTTTTCGGGGGGGGTTTAGTGAGCAGTTCTTC
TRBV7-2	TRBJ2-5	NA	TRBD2	CASSPRTSGQETQYF	TGTGCCAGCAGCCCACGGACTAGCGGCCAAGAGACCCAGTACTTC
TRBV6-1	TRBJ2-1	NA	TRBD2	CASSDWLAGGLSRNEQFF	TGTGCCAGCAGTGATTGGCTAGCGGGAGGGCTCTCCCGAAATGAGCAGTTCTTC
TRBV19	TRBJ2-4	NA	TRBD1	CATGDRGSKNIQYF	TGTGCCACCGGGGACAGGGGTTCCAAAAACATTCAGTACTTC
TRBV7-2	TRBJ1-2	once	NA	CASSLNRVYGYTF	TGTGCCAGCAGCTTAAACAGGGTCTATGGCTACACCTTC
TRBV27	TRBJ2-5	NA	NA	CASSSWQGQETQYF	TGTGCCAGCAGTTCGTGGCAGGGCCAAGAGACCCAGTACTTC
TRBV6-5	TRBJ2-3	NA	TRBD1	CASSYRQGAPPDTQYF	TGTGCCAGCAGTTACAGACAGGGGGCGCCCCCAGATACGCAGTATTTT
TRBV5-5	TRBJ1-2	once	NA	CASSLRQGRYANYGYTF	TGTGCCAGCAGCTTGCGGCAGGGCCGATATGCTAACTATGGCTACACCTTC
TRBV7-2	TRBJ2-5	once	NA	CASSSYRVQETQYF	TGTGCCAGCAGCTCCTACAGGGTCCAAGAGACCCAGTACTTC
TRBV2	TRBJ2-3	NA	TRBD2	CASSHRTSGSTDTQYF	TGTGCCAGCAGCCATCGGACTAGCGGGAGCACAGATACGCAGTATTTT
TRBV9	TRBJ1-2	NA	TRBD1	CASSSSTGSNYGYTF	TGTGCCAGCAGCTCATCGACAGGGTCAAACTATGGCTACACCTTC
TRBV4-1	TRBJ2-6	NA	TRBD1	CASSQKGQGARGANVLTF	TGCGCCAGCAGCCAAAAGGGACAGGGGGCGCGTGGGGCCAACGTCCTGACTTTC
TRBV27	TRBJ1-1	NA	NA	CASSLLVNTEAFF	TGTGCCAGCAGTTTACTAGTGAACACTGAAGCTTTCTTT
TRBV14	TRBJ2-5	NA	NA	CASSLGLARGKIAQYF	TGTGCCAGCAGCCTGGGGTTGGCACGAGGGAAGATAGCCCAGTACTTC
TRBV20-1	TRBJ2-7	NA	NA	CSAATLYEQYF	TGCAGTGCTGCTACCCTATACGAGCAGTACTTC
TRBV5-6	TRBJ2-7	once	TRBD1	CASRGQGSSYEQYF	TGTGCCAGCAGGGGACAGGGGAGCTCCTACGAGCAGTACTTC
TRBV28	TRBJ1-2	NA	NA	CASSAGLNYGYTF	TGTGCCAGCTCGGCGGGGCTAAACTATGGCTACACCTTC
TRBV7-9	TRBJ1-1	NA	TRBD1	CASSLGPGQGTTEAFF	TGTGCCAGCAGCTTAGGCCCGGGACAGGGGACCACTGAAGCTTTCTTT
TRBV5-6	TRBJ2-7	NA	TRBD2	CASSSFRGVDF	TGTGCCAGCAGCTCCTTCCGGGGGGTAGACTTC
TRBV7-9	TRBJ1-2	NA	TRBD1	CASSFGQGATYGYTF	TGTGCCAGCAGCTTCGGACAGGGGGCGACTTATGGCTACACCTTC
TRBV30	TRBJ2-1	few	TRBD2	CAWSVGLGENEQFF	TGTGCCTGGAGTGTCGGACTAGGAGAGAATGAGCAGTTCTTC
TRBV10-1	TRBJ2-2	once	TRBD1	CASSGQGGTGELFF	TGCGCCAGCAGTGGACAGGGGGGGACCGGGGAGCTGTTTTTT
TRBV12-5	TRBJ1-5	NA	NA	CASGATDSNQPQHF	TGTGCTAGTGGTGCAACAGATAGCAATCAGCCCCAGCATTTT
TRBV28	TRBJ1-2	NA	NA	CASSLFSLLSGYTF	TGTGCCAGCAGTTTATTCTCCCTATTGTCTGGCTACACCTTC
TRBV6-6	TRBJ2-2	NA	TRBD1	CASSYLGPGGPGELFF	TGTGCCAGCAGTTACTTGGGGCCAGGGGGCCCCGGGGAGCTGTTTTTT
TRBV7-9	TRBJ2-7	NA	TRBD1	CASSLDNRGRWQYF	TGTGCCAGCAGCTTAGATAACAGGGGTAGGTGGCAGTACTTC
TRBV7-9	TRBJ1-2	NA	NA	CASSTETGSNYGYTF	TGTGCCAGCAGCACCGAGACAGGAAGTAACTATGGCTACACCTTC
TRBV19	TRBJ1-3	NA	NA	CASRRGAMDTIYF	TGTGCCAGTCGGAGGGGTGCTATGGACACCATATATTTT
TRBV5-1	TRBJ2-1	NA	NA	CASSLPGVYNEQFF	TGCGCCAGCAGCTTACCCGGGGTATACAATGAGCAGTTCTTC
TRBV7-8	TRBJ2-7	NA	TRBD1	CASNGQGSAYEQYF	TGTGCCAGCAACGGACAGGGTTCAGCCTACGAGCAGTACTTC
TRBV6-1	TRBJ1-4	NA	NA	CASSFQGESEKLFF	TGTGCCAGCAGTTTCCAGGGTGAAAGTGAAAAACTGTTTTTT